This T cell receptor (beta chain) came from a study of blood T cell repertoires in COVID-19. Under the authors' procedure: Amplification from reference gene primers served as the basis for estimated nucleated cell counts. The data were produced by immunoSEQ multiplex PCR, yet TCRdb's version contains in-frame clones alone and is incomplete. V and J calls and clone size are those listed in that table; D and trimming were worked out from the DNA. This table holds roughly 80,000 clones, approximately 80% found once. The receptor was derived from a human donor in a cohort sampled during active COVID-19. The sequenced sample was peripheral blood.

The CDR3 nucleotides are TGCGCCAGCAGCTTGAGTAGAGGGGGCCGATCCGATGGCTACACCTTC. This gives the protein CASSLSRGGRSDGYTF. The chain employs TRBV5-1 and TRBJ1-2, with 7 nucleotides matching TRBD1. The CDR3 runs 16 residues. Germline loops: CDR1 SGHRS, CDR2 YFSETQ. V lost 1 base to trimming and J lost 6 bases; unmatched junction nucleotides: 12.